The sequence of this TCR beta chain was determined in a study of OX40 agonist ivuxolimab in advanced cancers. Study-level results: More expanded clones were found, on average, in CD8+ than in CD4+ T cells. Blood T cells, both CD4+ and CD8+, expanded clonally by week 6 at 0.1 to 3.0 mg/kg.

For this clone: Its antigen is unknown.

Between the trimmed V and J ends, which lost 0 bases and 6 bases, there was a span of 6 bases. CDR1 is MGHRA, CDR2 YSYEKL, per germline. CDR3 length equals 13 residues. Generated by immunoSEQ multiplex PCR, the TCRdb table keeps only in-frame clones and is missing some. The sample includes roughly 70,000 clones, around 85% of them seen just once. Patients with a history of autoimmune disease or on systemic immunosuppression were excluded. This rearrangement joins TRBV4-1 to TRBJ1-5; D is undetermined. The specimen comprised CD4+ or CD8+ T cells sorted from blood, sampled in a trial of the OX40 agonist ivuxolimab. The receptor was isolated from an adult with an advanced solid tumor such as melanoma, head and neck, liver or kidney cancer. The CDR3 reads CASSQDGRQPQHF. The CDR3 DNA follows: TGCGCCAGCAGCCAAGATGGGCGTCAGCCCCAGCATTTT.